This T cell receptor beta chain was sequenced for a study of Graves' ophthalmopathy and Graves' hyperthyroidism. Amplifying from RNA transcripts, the study obtained TCR beta CDR3 regions. HTBI primers were employed in first-round RT-PCR, then a second-round multiplex PCR followed. TCRdb reanalysed the multiplex PCR reads using MiXCR and keeps one entry per CDR3 protein. The sample yields 600,000 to 700,000 distinct CDR3 sequences, over 40% seen once. CDR1 and CDR2 (germline): MGHDK, SYGVNS. The CDR3 loop spans 11 amino acids. Sequencing input: peripheral blood. The rearrangement joins TRBV25-1 to TRBJ1-1; D unclear. The clonotype was recovered from an adult man with Graves' ophthalmopathy. In DNA form, the CDR3 reads TGTGCTCCCTTCGCAGGTGTAGAAGCTTTCTTT. Translated: CAPFAGVEAFF.